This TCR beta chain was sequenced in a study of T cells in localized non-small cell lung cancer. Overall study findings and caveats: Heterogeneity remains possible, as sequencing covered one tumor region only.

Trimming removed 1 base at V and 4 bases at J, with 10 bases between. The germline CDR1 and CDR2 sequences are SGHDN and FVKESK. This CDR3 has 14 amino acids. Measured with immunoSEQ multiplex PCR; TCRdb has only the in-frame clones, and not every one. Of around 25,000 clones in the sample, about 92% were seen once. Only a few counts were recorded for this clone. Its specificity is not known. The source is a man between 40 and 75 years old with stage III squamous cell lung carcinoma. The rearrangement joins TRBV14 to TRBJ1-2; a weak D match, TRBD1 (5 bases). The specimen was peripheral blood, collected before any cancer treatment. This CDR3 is CASSQVAGLYGYTF. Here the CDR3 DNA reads TGTGCCAGCAGCCAAGTCGCGGGGCTCTATGGCTACACCTTC.